This note documents a single T cell receptor (beta chain) sequence. Its cognate antigen is unknown. The data originate from a study of identifying expanded T cells in peripheral blood. Whole-study results and caveats: Roughly 1.2 clones differed between technical replicates, versus around 15 and 19 over time.

The repertoire was sequenced with immunoSEQ multiplex PCR; TCRdb's copy has only in-frame clones and lacks some. The table has 58,000 or so clones, about 83% seen once. V was clipped by 1 base and J by 4 bases; unmatched bases: 6. In germline, CDR1 is SSHAT, CDR2 FNYEAQ (reference sequence). The CDR3 is made up of 18 amino acids. The source material was blood. This chain uses TRBV7-7 with TRBJ2-1, with 14 positions matching TRBD2. This clonotype was obtained from a person aged 18-69 years in good health. The DNA for the CDR3 is TGTGCCAGCAGCTTAGTAGGGACTAGCGGGAGTATATACAATGAGCAGTTCTTC. This translates into CASSLVGTSGSIYNEQFF.